The present T cell receptor (beta chain) was sequenced within a study of OX40 agonist ivuxolimab in advanced cancers. Study results and limitations: The authors also found low normalized T-cell clonal expansion in some nonresponders.

Peripheral blood came from all dose cohorts at three timepoints. Assay used: immunoSEQ multiplex PCR; TCRdb lists only in-frame clones, some missing. The data contain tens of thousands of clones, over 75% of them singletons. Germline CDR1 reads SNHLY; CDR2 reads FYNNEI. The CDR3 consists of 13 residues. Germline trimming cut 4 bases from V and 15 bases from J; bases unmatched to any gene: 9. As to this clone: The antigen remains unidentified.

The sample consisted of CD4+ or CD8+ T cells sorted from blood, taken in a trial of the OX40 agonist ivuxolimab. The receptor was derived from an adult with an advanced solid tumor such as melanoma, head and neck, liver or kidney cancer. This chain uses TRBV2 with TRBJ2-1; 10 positions agree with TRBD2. The DNA for the CDR3 is TGTGCCAGCAGTGTCGAGCGGGAGGGCCTTGTGTTCTTC. This sequence encodes CASSVEREGLVFF.